Below are 11 T cell receptor beta chains sequenced from a single sample in a study of identifying expanded T cells in peripheral blood. The data were produced by immunoSEQ multiplex PCR, yet TCRdb's version contains in-frame clones alone and is incomplete. The data hold around 60,000 clones, with around 86% observed a single time. The specimen sequenced was blood. The receptor set was obtained from a person aged 18 to 70 in good health.

V gene TRBV29-1 combines with J gene TRBJ1-1, with D unclear. Trimming stripped 7 bases from V and 1 base from J, with 16 bases between. The CDR3 contains 14 residues. Germline V lookup: CDR1 SQVTM, CDR2 ANQGSEA. The CDR3 loop reads CSGKVRDSNTEAFF. DNA for the CDR3: TGCAGCGGAAAGGTCCGGGATTCGAACACTGAAGCTTTCTTT.

The genes are TRBV4-1 and TRBJ2-3; D remains ambiguous. Trimming removed 2 bases from V and 0 bases from J, with 9 bases in between. CDR1 and CDR2 (germline): MGHRA, YSYEKL. The CDR3 has 15 amino acids. CDR3 in DNA: TGCGCCAGCAGCCAATCCTGGCCTAGCACAGATACGCAGTATTTT. This sequence encodes CASSQSWPSTDTQYF.

This clone was seen just once. The CDR3 protein is CASSLVKGLAKDTQYF. CDR3 sequence (DNA): TGTGCCAGCAGCTTGGTTAAAGGACTAGCTAAAGATACGCAGTATTTT. V is TRBV5-4 and J is TRBJ2-3; 8 nucleotides match TRBD2. V lost 0 bases and J lost 5; bases outside the gene matches: 8. CDR3 length: 16 amino acids. Germline CDR1 reads SGHNT; CDR2 reads YYREEE (reference sequence).

This clone was seen a single time. The chain carries TRBV2 and TRBJ2-5; D uncertain. Trimming took 4 bases from V and 2 from J, leaving 11 bases between them. Germline values: CDR1 SNHLY, CDR2 FYNNEI. This CDR3 region has 14 residues. The CDR3, as DNA: TGTGCCAGCAGTGTGGACGTCGGTCAAGAGACCCAGTACTTC. It is translated as CASSVDVGQETQYF.

The chain recombines TRBV5-4 with TRBJ2-5; 9 bases map to TRBD1. The V segment lost 3 bases and the J segment 4 bases; nucleotides outside the gene matches: 7. Germline CDR1 and CDR2: SGHNT and YYREEE (reference sequence). The length of the CDR3 is 15 residues. CDR3 loop: CASSWGTGGVETQYF. Written as DNA, the CDR3 is TGTGCCAGCAGCTGGGGAACAGGGGGCGTAGAGACCCAGTACTTC. The full variable domain, completed using reference TRBV5-4 and TRBJ2-5, is ETGVTQSPTHLIKTRGQQVTLRCSSQSGHNTVSWYQQALGQGPQFIFQYYREEENGRGNFPPRFSGLQFPNYSSELNVNALELDDSALYLCASSWGTGGVETQYFGPGTRLLVL.

This sequence joins TRBV4-3 and TRBJ1-1; D might be TRBD1 (6 bases). The CDR3 consists of 13 residues. V lost 4 bases and J 5 bases, leaving 11 bases between the germline ends. Germline CDR1 and CDR2: LGHNA and YSLEER. In DNA, the CDR3 is TGCGCCAGCAGCCGCGGACAGTTTACTGAAGCTTTCTTT. This gives the protein CASSRGQFTEAFF.

J is TRBJ2-1 and V is TRBV4-2; D remains ambiguous. The germline CDR1 and CDR2 sequences are LGHNA and YNFKEQ. The CDR3 totals 13 residues. V lost 1 base and J 10 bases, leaving 11 bases between the germline ends. The CDR3 coding sequence is TGTGCCAGCAGCCAAGTTGGGGATAGGGAGCAGTTCTTC. It translates to CASSQVGDREQFF.

This chain uses TRBV6-1 with TRBJ1-1; D unresolved. The germline V and J ends were trimmed by 3 bases and 1 base, with 0 bases remaining between them. The V gene's germline CDR1 is MNHNS and CDR2 SASEGT. The CDR3 is 11 amino acids. CDR3 residues: CASSENTEAFF. In DNA, the CDR3 is TGTGCCAGCAGTGAGAACACTGAAGCTTTCTTT.

Only one count was recorded for this clone. The rearrangement joins TRBV6-5 to TRBJ2-3; D is unclear. Looked up from germline, CDR1 is MNHEY and CDR2 is SVGAGI. V was cut by 5 bases and J by 4 bases, with 10 bases left in between. The CDR3 length is 13 residues. The DNA for the CDR3 is TGTGCCAGCAGTCAACCCCCGTCAGATACGCAGTATTTT. Its protein product is CASSQPPSDTQYF.

The chain couples TRBV7-6 to TRBJ2-1; D call uncertain. Deletions cut 4 bases from V and 5 bases from J, with 15 bases between. The CDR3 runs to 15 residues. Germline values: CDR1 SGHVS, CDR2 FNYEAQ. DNA for the CDR3: TGTGCCAGCAGCTCCGATACCCCAATGAACAATGAGCAGTTCTTC. The encoded protein is CASSSDTPMNNEQFF.

This sequence joins TRBV30 and TRBJ1-6; TRBD1 matches 9 bases. This CDR3 has 15 residues. Trimming took 1 base from V and 5 from J; bases not matched to a gene: 3. The germline gives CDR1 GTSNPN, CDR2 SVGIG (reference sequence). The CDR3 spells CAWSGGTGNNSPLHF. The CDR3 nucleotides are TGTGCCTGGAGTGGGGGGACAGGGAATAATTCACCCCTCCACTTT.